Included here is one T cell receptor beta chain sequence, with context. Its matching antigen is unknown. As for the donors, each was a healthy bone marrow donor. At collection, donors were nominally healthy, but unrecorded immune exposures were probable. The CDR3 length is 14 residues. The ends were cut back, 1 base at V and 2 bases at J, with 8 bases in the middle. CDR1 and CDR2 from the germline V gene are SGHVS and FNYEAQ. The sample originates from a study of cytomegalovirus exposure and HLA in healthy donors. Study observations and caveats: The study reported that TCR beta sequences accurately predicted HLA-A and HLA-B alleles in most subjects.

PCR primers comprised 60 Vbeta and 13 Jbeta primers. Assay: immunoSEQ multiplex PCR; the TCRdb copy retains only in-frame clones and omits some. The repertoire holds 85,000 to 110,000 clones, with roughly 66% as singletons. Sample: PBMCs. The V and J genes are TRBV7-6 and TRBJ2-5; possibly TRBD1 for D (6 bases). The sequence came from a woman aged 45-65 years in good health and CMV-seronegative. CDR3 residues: CASSLGGQQETQYF. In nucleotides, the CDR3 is TGTGCCAGCAGCTTAGGGGGGCAGCAAGAGACCCAGTACTTC.